This TCR beta chain comes out of a study of T-cell reconstitution after alpha-beta-depleted transplantation in children. This clonotype was recorded many times. The authors prepared the TCRbeta library with unique molecular identifiers. MiXCR was run by TCRdb on the PCR reads, yielding one entry per CDR3 protein. The sample lists around 600,000 distinct CDR3 sequences; roughly 15% were seen once. V lost 3 bases and J lost 4, with 19 bases in between. CDR1 DFQATT and CDR2 SNEGSKA come from the germline V gene (reference sequence). The CDR3 loop spans 15 amino acids. Specimen: PBMCs from the stem cell graft donor, collected from the stem cell graft. This receptor was taken from a human donor who donated a stem cell graft to a child with acute myeloid leukemia. The chain carries TRBV20-1 and TRBJ2-7; D assignment may be TRBD1 or TRBD2 (5 bases each). The CDR3 protein is CSASRDRTFGYEQYF. CDR3 in DNA: TGCAGTGCTAGTAGGGACCGAACCTTCGGATACGAGCAGTACTTC.